This T cell receptor (beta chain) was documented in a study of immune characterization of retroperitoneal liposarcoma. The J segment lost 4 bases and the V segment lost 0 bases, leaving 1 base of the junction unmatched. CDR1 is MNHNY and CDR2 is SVGAGI in the germline V gene (reference sequence). The CDR3 loop spans 15 amino acids. This clonotype was counted between two and nine times. TCRdb re-analysed the PCR reads in MiXCR, keeping a single row per CDR3 protein. The sample contains about 3,000 distinct CDR3 sequences, 40% to 50% of which appear only once. The sequence derives from a male donor with retroperitoneal liposarcoma. The chain has TRBV6-6 and TRBJ2-1; 9 bases map to TRBD2. The specimen sequenced was tumor tissue. CDR3 residues: CASSYSAGGYNEQFF. DNA for the CDR3: TGTGCCAGCAGTTACTCGGCGGGAGGGTACAATGAGCAGTTCTTC.